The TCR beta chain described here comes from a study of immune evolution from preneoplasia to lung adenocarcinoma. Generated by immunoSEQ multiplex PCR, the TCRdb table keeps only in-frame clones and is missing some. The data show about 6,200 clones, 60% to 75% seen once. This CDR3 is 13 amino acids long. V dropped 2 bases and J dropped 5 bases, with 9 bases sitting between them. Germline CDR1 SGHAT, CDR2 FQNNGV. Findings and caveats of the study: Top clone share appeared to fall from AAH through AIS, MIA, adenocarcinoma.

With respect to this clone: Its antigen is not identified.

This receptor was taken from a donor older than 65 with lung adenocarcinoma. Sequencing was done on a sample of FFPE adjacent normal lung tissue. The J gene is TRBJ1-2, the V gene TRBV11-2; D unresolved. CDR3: CASSLSQIYGYTF. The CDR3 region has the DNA TGTGCCAGCAGCTTAAGTCAGATTTATGGCTACACCTTC.